The rows below give T cell receptor beta chains drawn from one sample of a study of blood T cell repertoires in COVID-19. Assay: immunoSEQ multiplex PCR; the TCRdb copy retains only in-frame clones and omits some. Among around 99,000 clones, around 78% were seen once, and the ten largest hold around a sixth. Sequencing was performed on peripheral blood. The receptors were sampled from a woman in her fifties or sixties with acute or convalescent COVID-19. Both conserved end residues are part of each CDR3. The D gene is left open where the match is weak. Size is omitted from some rows. Given values are once, few, many or a class for expanded clones.

V gene	clone size	D gene	J gene	CDR3 length	CDR3 DNA	CDR3 protein
TRBV11-2	-	-	TRBJ1-1	14	TGTGCCAGCAGCTTAGATCTCTGGAACACTGAAGCTTTCTTT	CASSLDLWNTEAFF
TRBV10-1	-	TRBD2	TRBJ2-3	14	TGCGCCAGCAGGGATAGCGGGGCCACAGATACGCAGTATTTT	CASRDSGATDTQYF
TRBV5-6	-	-	TRBJ2-5	15	TGTGCCAGCAGCACGAACAGGGACCTCCAAGAGACCCAGTACTTC	CASSTNRDLQETQYF
TRBV27	-	TRBD1	TRBJ1-3	15	TGTGCCAGCAGTTTAGAGGGGGCGCCTGGAAACACCATATATTTT	CASSLEGAPGNTIYF
TRBV9	-	TRBD2	TRBJ2-4	17	TGTGCCAGCAGCCCCGCGGGACTAGCGGGGGGGAAAAACATTCAGTACTTC	CASSPAGLAGGKNIQYF
TRBV9	-	TRBD1	TRBJ1-2	14	TGTGCCAGCACCCCTTTGGGGACAGGGGTTGGCTACACCTTC	CASTPLGTGVGYTF
TRBV18	-	-	TRBJ1-1	14	TGTGCCAGCTCACCAATGACAGTGAACACTGAAGCTTTCTTT	CASSPMTVNTEAFF
TRBV30	-	-	TRBJ1-4	14	TGTGCCTGGTCCAACCCAGGGGCTAATGAAAAACTGTTTTTT	CAWSNPGANEKLFF
TRBV30	-	-	TRBJ2-1	10	TGTGCCTGGAGTGAGGGGCCCCAGTTCTTC	CAWSEGPQFF
TRBV7-3	-	TRBD2	TRBJ2-1	15	TGTGCCAGCAGCACAGCGGGAGGTTCCTACAATGAGCAGTTCTTC	CASSTAGGSYNEQFF
TRBV7-9	-	-	TRBJ1-3	14	TGTGCCAGCAGCGAAGCTAACTCTGGAAACACCATATATTTT	CASSEANSGNTIYF
TRBV3-1/TRBV3-2	-	-	TRBJ1-1	14	TGTGCCAGCAGCCAACGCTCGCCTGAGACTGAAGCTTTCTTT	CASSQRSPETEAFF
TRBV27	once	-	TRBJ2-6	13	TGTGCCACCCAGGCGGGTGGGGCCAACGTCCTGACTTTC	CATQAGGANVLTF
TRBV5-4	-	TRBD1	TRBJ2-2	16	TGTGCCAGCAGCTCCGATACAAGGACAGGGGCCGGGGAGCTGTTTTTT	CASSSDTRTGAGELFF
TRBV2	-	TRBD2	TRBJ2-1	15	TGTGCCAGCAGCCAATCTAGCGGGGGGACCGGTGAGCAGTTCTTC	CASSQSSGGTGEQFF
TRBV18	-	TRBD1	TRBJ1-5	14	TGTGCCAGCTCACCTGGACAGGGACATCAGCCCCAGCATTTT	CASSPGQGHQPQHF
TRBV5-1	-	TRBD1	TRBJ1-6	14	TGCGCCAGCAGCTTGGTTACAGGGGGCTCACCCCTCCACTTT	CASSLVTGGSPLHF
TRBV5-1	few	TRBD2	TRBJ2-5	15	TGCGCCAGCAGCCCACTAGCGGGGGTCCAAGAGACCCAGTACTTC	CASSPLAGVQETQYF
TRBV19	-	TRBD1	TRBJ1-1	13	TGTGCCAGTATGGACAGGGGGAGGACTGAAGCTTTCTTT	CASMDRGRTEAFF
TRBV9	-	-	TRBJ2-1	15	TGTGCCAGCAGCCCAGGGGCCTGGGAGTGGGATGAGCAGTTCTTC	CASSPGAWEWDEQFF
TRBV7-2	once	-	TRBJ2-3	16	TGTGCCAGCAGCTTGGATCTGACCAGCCGAGGTTATACGCAGTATTTT	CASSLDLTSRGYTQYF
TRBV27	few	TRBD1	TRBJ1-6	14	TGTGCCAGCAGTTCTGGGACAGGGGGTTCACCCCTCCACTTT	CASSSGTGGSPLHF
TRBV27	-	-	TRBJ2-4	15	TGTGCCAGCAGTTTATCGGCGGAGGGGGGGAACATTCAGTACTTC	CASSLSAEGGNIQYF
TRBV11-1	once	TRBD1	TRBJ2-1	15	TGTGCCAGCAGCAAAGGGACAGGGGGTGGGAGTGAGCAGTTCTTC	CASSKGTGGGSEQFF
TRBV5-5	-	-	TRBJ2-7	13	TGTGCCAGCAGCCCGGGGGAACCCTACGAGCAGTACTTC	CASSPGEPYEQYF
TRBV9	-	TRBD2	TRBJ2-7	17	TGTGCCAGCAGCGTAGGAGCGGGGGGAGCGAAAACCTACGAGCAGTACTTC	CASSVGAGGAKTYEQYF
TRBV18	-	TRBD1	TRBJ2-7	17	TGTGCCAGCTCACTGTGGGGCCCCGGGACAGGGGGAAACGAGCAGTACTTC	CASSLWGPGTGGNEQYF
TRBV4-2	few	-	TRBJ2-1	16	TGTGCCAGCAGCCAAGAAGAGGGCGGGGTTTACAATGAGCAGTTCTTC	CASSQEEGGVYNEQFF
TRBV5-4	few	TRBD1	TRBJ1-1	14	TGTGCCAGCAGGACACAGGGGGCGCACGATGGGGCTTTCTTT	CASRTQGAHDGAFF
TRBV5-1	-	-	TRBJ2-2	17	TGCGCCAGCAGCTTATTGGTTCGTGTCGGGAACACCGGGGAGCTGTTTTTT	CASSLLVRVGNTGELFF
TRBV18	-	-	TRBJ1-3	13	TGTGCCAGCCAAAAGGGGCCTGGAAACACCATATATTTT	CASQKGPGNTIYF
TRBV12-2	-	-	TRBJ2-5	16	TGTGCAAGTCGCTTTGATTCCCAATCAGCGAGGGAGACCCAGTACTTC	CASRFDSQSARETQYF
TRBV10-3	once	-	TRBJ1-4	14	TGTGCCATCAGACCTCAGGGACATAATGAAAAACTGTTTTTT	CAIRPQGHNEKLFF
TRBV30	-	-	TRBJ1-5	13	TGTGCCTGGAGCCTGGGAGGCAATCAGCCCCAGCATTTT	CAWSLGGNQPQHF
TRBV9	-	-	TRBJ1-4	16	TGTGCCAGCAGCGTAGGGGCCTCGACAAGCTCGGAAAAACTGTTTTTT	CASSVGASTSSEKLFF
TRBV7-2	few	-	TRBJ2-5	14	TGTGCCAGCAGCTTGCCTGCCGGCGGGGAGACCCAGTACTTC	CASSLPAGGETQYF
TRBV2	-	-	TRBJ2-4	13	TGTGCCAGCAGTGAAGGACTTACAAACATTCAGTACTTC	CASSEGLTNIQYF
TRBV7-2	-	-	TRBJ1-5	15	TGTGCCAGCAGCTTAGAAGGAGATAGCAATCAGCCCCAGCATTTT	CASSLEGDSNQPQHF
TRBV4-3	-	TRBD2	TRBJ2-1	15	TGCGCCAGCAGCCAAGGGGACTATTTGCTTGCTGAGCAGTTCTTC	CASSQGDYLLAEQFF
TRBV10-3	once	TRBD1	TRBJ1-4	12	TGTGCCACCCGACAGGGTAATGAAAAACTGTTTTTT	CATRQGNEKLFF
TRBV11-2	-	-	TRBJ2-3	14	TGTGCCAGCAGCTTGCCGGGGGGCACAGATACGCAGTATTTT	CASSLPGGTDTQYF
TRBV14	-	TRBD1	TRBJ1-4	15	TGTGCCAGCAGCCGGGACAGGGGGCGGAGGGAAAAACTGTTTTTT	CASSRDRGRREKLFF
TRBV28	-	-	TRBJ1-2	13	TGTGCCAGCAGCAGGACAACCCTCTATGGCTACACCTTC	CASSRTTLYGYTF
TRBV13	-	-	TRBJ1-2	16	TGTGCCAGCAGCTATATGACAGGAGAGGCTAACTATGGCTACACCTTC	CASSYMTGEANYGYTF
TRBV28	-	-	TRBJ2-7	12	TGTGCCAGCACCTTGGGGACTTACGAGCAGTACTTC	CASTLGTYEQYF
TRBV6-5	-	-	TRBJ1-2	13	TGTGCCAGCAGGCGGGACGGAAACTATGGCTACACCTTC	CASRRDGNYGYTF
TRBV2	-	TRBD2	TRBJ2-3	18	TGTGCCAGCAGTGAGGACGGGACTAGCGGGGGGGCCGCAGATACGCAGTATTTT	CASSEDGTSGGAADTQYF
TRBV11-2	-	-	TRBJ2-7	15	TGTGCCAGCAGCCAAGACTCCGAAACAGGCTACGAGCAGTACTTC	CASSQDSETGYEQYF
TRBV9	-	-	TRBJ1-4	14	TGTGCCAGCAGCCCCGGCGGGGCGGGCGAAAAACTGTTTTTT	CASSPGGAGEKLFF
TRBV5-1	few	TRBD1	TRBJ2-7	15	TGCGCCAGCAGCGCCAACCCGACAGGGGGAATGGAGCAGTACTTC	CASSANPTGGMEQYF
TRBV3-1/TRBV3-2	-	-	TRBJ2-1	17	TGTGCCAGCAGCCAAGATAGGTCACTCTCGCGGGGCAATGAGCAGTTCTTC	CASSQDRSLSRGNEQFF
TRBV13	-	-	TRBJ1-1	14	TGTGCCAGCAGCTCACAGGGTTGGGGGACTGAAGCTTTCTTT	CASSSQGWGTEAFF
TRBV9	-	TRBD2	TRBJ2-1	15	TGTGCCAGCAGCGTTGGAGCGGGGGTAAGCAATGAGCAGTTCTTC	CASSVGAGVSNEQFF
TRBV4-1	many	TRBD1	TRBJ2-3	14	TGCGCCAGCAGCCAAGGACAGGGGCTAGATACGCAGTATTTT	CASSQGQGLDTQYF
TRBV3-1/TRBV3-2	-	-	TRBJ2-7	13	TGTGCCAGCAGCCAAGGAGGGGGCTACGAGCAGTACTTC	CASSQGGGYEQYF
TRBV9	-	TRBD1	TRBJ1-6	17	TGTGCCAGCAGCGTAAGGGGAACCCGGGACAGGGGGTCCCCCCTCCACTTT	CASSVRGTRDRGSPLHF
TRBV28	-	TRBD1	TRBJ2-1	15	TGTGCCAGCAGCGCAAGAGGGGGCGTACGCAATGAGCAGTTCTTC	CASSARGGVRNEQFF